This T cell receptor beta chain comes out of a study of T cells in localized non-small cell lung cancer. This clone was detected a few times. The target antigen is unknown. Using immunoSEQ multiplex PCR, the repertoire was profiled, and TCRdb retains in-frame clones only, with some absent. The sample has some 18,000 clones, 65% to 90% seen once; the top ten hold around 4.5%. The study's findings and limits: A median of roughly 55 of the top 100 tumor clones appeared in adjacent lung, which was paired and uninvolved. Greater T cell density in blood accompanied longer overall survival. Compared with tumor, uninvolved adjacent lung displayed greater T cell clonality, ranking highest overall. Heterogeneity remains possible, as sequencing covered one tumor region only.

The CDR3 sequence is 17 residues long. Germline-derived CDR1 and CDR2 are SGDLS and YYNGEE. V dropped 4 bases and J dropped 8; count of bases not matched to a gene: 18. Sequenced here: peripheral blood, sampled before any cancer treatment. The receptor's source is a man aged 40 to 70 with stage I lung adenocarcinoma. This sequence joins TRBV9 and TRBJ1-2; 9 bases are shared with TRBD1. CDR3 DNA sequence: TGTGCCAGCAGCCATAGAAGAAGGCGGACAGGGGACAGCGGCTACACCTTC. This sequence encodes CASSHRRRRTGDSGYTF.